These 32 T cell receptor beta chains came from one sample sequenced in a study of blood T cell repertoires in COVID-19. TCRdb keeps only in-frame clones here, not all; method: immunoSEQ multiplex PCR. The sample carries 250,000 to 350,000 clones, 85% recorded once. The specimen sequenced was peripheral blood. Receptor source: a woman in her forties or fifties with active or convalescent COVID-19.

The rearrangement uses TRBV24-1 and TRBJ2-3; tentative D call: TRBD2 (5 bases). The CDR3 sequence is 13 residues long. From germline, CDR1 is KGHDR and CDR2 SFDVKD. Trimming cost V 5 bases and J 1 base, with 6 bases left between them. The CDR3 spells CATSAGGTDTQYF. The CDR3 DNA is TGTGCCACCAGTGCCGGGGGCACAGATACGCAGTATTTT.

CDR3 loop: CASSYGGPDTQYF. In DNA form, the CDR3 reads TGTGCCAGCAGCTATGGGGGCCCAGATACGCAGTATTTT. The chain combines TRBV6-2 or TRBV6-3 with TRBJ2-3; possible D gene TRBD1, 6 bases. CDR1 is MNHEY, CDR2 SVGEGT, per germline. CDR3 size: 13 residues. Trimming pared 6 bases from V and 4 bases from J, leaving 11 bases between.

Only one count was recorded for this clone. The CDR3 DNA follows: TGTGCCAGTAGTACTAGGACTAGCGGCTCCTACGAGCAGTACTTC. Its protein is CASSTRTSGSYEQYF. J is TRBJ2-7 and V is TRBV19; 10 bases fit TRBD2. This CDR3 contains 15 residues. Germline-derived CDR1 and CDR2 are LNHDA and SQIVND (reference sequence). J lost 0 bases, V lost 4 bases, and 3 bases had no gene match.

The CDR3 sequence is CASSPNPPYEQYF. The CDR3, as DNA: TGCGCCAGCAGCCCTAATCCCCCCTACGAGCAGTACTTC. This chain uses TRBV5-1 with TRBJ2-7; unclear D gene. Trimming removed 4 bases at V and 2 bases at J, with 10 bases between. The CDR3 is made up of 13 amino acids. CDR1 is SGHRS, CDR2 YFSETQ, per germline.

In its sample, this clone was seen a few times. The J gene is TRBJ2-2, the V gene TRBV27; the match to TRBD1 covers 12 bases. J was trimmed by 1 base and V by 11 bases; bases with no gene match: 23. Germline CDR1 MNHEY, CDR2 SMNVEV (reference sequence). CDR3 size: 21 residues. CDR3: CARGDRGPVLVVTLNTGELFF. The CDR3, as DNA: TGTGCCCGGGGGGACAGGGGGCCTGTACTGGTAGTGACTCTGAACACCGGGGAGCTGTTTTTT.

V usage is TRBV10-2 and J usage is TRBJ2-1, with 10 bases that match TRBD2. V was clipped by 8 bases and J by 0 bases; unmatched bases: 13. The CDR3 is 18 amino acids. The germline V gene has CDR1 WSHSY and CDR2 SAAADI. The CDR3 bases are TGCGCCAGCCTCCCTCCTAGCGGGAGCTCAGGCTCCTACAATGAGCAGTTCTTC. This sequence encodes CASLPPSGSSGSYNEQFF.

The J gene is TRBJ2-3, the V gene TRBV5-6, with TRBD2 identical over 10 bases. Germline CDR1 is SGHDT and CDR2 is YYEEEE. The CDR3 length is 17 residues. V was pared by 0 bases and J by 7 bases, with 11 bases of the junction left unmatched. The CDR3 protein is CASSLVPLLAGIYTQYF. CDR3 nucleotide sequence: TGTGCCAGCAGCTTGGTGCCCCTACTAGCGGGAATATATACGCAGTATTTT.

This clone was detected only a few times. This sequence joins TRBV27 and TRBJ2-7, with 9 bases that match TRBD1. Germline V gene lookup returns CDR1 MNHEY and CDR2 SMNVEV (reference sequence). The CDR3 covers 14 residues. Germline trimming cut 7 bases from V and 7 bases from J; bases unmatched to any gene: 11. CDR3 DNA sequence: TGTGCCAGCAAAAGGCGGACAGGGGCAGGGGAGCAGTACTTC. This encodes CASKRRTGAGEQYF.

In its sample, this clone was seen once. The CDR3 loop reads CASQQGALYEQYF. The DNA of the CDR3 is TGCGCCAGCCAACAGGGGGCCCTTTACGAGCAGTACTTC. This chain joins TRBV10-2 and TRBJ2-7; 9 bases fit TRBD1. There are 13 residues in the CDR3. V dropped 8 bases and J dropped 4; count of bases not matched to a gene: 6. Germline loops: CDR1 WSHSY, CDR2 SAAADI.

CDR3 in DNA: TGTGCCAGCTCACCTTCGACAGGGGGAGGAAACACCATATATTTT. This encodes CASSPSTGGGNTIYF. This rearrangement joins TRBV18 to TRBJ1-3, with TRBD1 matching over 9 bases. The germline V gene encodes CDR1 KGHSH and CDR2 LQKENI. With V trimmed by 3 bases and J by 4 bases, 4 bases remained unmatched. The CDR3 is made up of 15 amino acids.

This clone has a handful of counts. The chain has TRBV7-9 and TRBJ1-3, with a tentative D call TRBD1 (6 bases). Trimming took 1 base from V and 4 from J, leaving 14 bases between them. The CDR3 has 16 residues. Per the germline V gene, CDR1 is SEHNR and CDR2 is FQNEAQ (reference sequence). The CDR3 protein is CASSLDGGRRGNTIYF. The CDR3 coding sequence is TGTGCCAGCAGCTTAGACGGGGGGCGAAGAGGAAACACCATATATTTT.

The V and J genes are TRBV30 and TRBJ1-1; perhaps TRBD1 as D (5 bases). Germline V gene data show CDR1 as GTSNPN and CDR2 as SVGIG (reference sequence). The CDR3 runs 14 residues. V lost 0 bases and J lost 1, with 9 bases in between. CDR3 DNA: TGTGCCTGGAGTGTACAGGTTTGGAACACTGAAGCTTTCTTT. It yields the protein CAWSVQVWNTEAFF.

This clone has just one count. The chain has TRBV19 and TRBJ2-7, with D tentatively TRBD2 (6 bases). Between the trimmed V and J ends, which lost 1 base and 0 bases, there was a span of 10 bases. Looked up from germline, CDR1 is LNHDA and CDR2 is SQIVND (reference sequence). The CDR3 sequence is 15 residues long. CDR3 in amino acids: CASSIAAGTSYEQYF. CDR3 in DNA: TGTGCCAGTAGTATAGCGGCGGGGACCTCCTACGAGCAGTACTTC.

The rearrangement joins TRBV14 to TRBJ2-1; D is possibly TRBD1 (6 bases). The germline V gene encodes CDR1 SGHDN and CDR2 FVKESK. The germline V and J ends were trimmed by 3 bases and 7 bases, with 10 bases remaining between them. This CDR3 is 13 amino acids long. As DNA, the CDR3 is TGTGCCAGCAGCCACTCTAGGGGGAATGAGCAGTTCTTC. This encodes CASSHSRGNEQFF.

About this clone: One junction end does not reproduce the germline sequence, and a read error may be involved. This rearrangement joins TRBV7-9 to TRBJ2-3; possible D gene TRBD1, 6 bases. Germline V gene sequence: CDR1 SEHNR, CDR2 FQNEAQ (reference sequence). This CDR3 has 15 amino acids. DNA for the CDR3: TGTGCCAGCAGCCTTACAGGGTTGGGTACAGATACGCAGTGTTTT. Its translation is CASSLTGLGTDTQCF.

This chain uses TRBV3-1 (or the pseudogene TRBV3-2) with TRBJ1-2; D unclear. Germline CDR1 and CDR2: LGHDT and YNNKEL (reference sequence). Trimming stripped 1 base from V and 0 bases from J, with 9 bases between. This CDR3 is built from 15 residues. CDR3 in DNA: TGTGCCAGCAGCCAAGTGGCAGGCACTAACTATGGCTACACCTTC. Translated: CASSQVAGTNYGYTF.

The chain uses TRBV2 and TRBJ1-5, with 7 nucleotides matching TRBD1. Trimming at V came to 4 bases and at J to 2 bases, leaving 5 bases not matched to a gene. This CDR3 spans 15 amino acids. Germline V gives CDR1 SNHLY, CDR2 FYNNEI. Written as DNA, the CDR3 is TGTGCCAGCAGTGCGAGCAGGGGGGGCAATCAGCCCCAGCATTTT. Translated: CASSASRGGNQPQHF.

V gene TRBV6-5 combines with J gene TRBJ2-2; 9 positions match TRBD1. V lost 10 bases, J lost 3 bases, and 6 bases stayed unmatched. Germline assignment: CDR1 MNHEY and CDR2 SVGAGI. The CDR3 length is 14 residues. This chain's CDR3 is CAIKTGGYTGELFF. CDR3 DNA sequence: TGTGCCATCAAGACAGGGGGGTACACCGGGGAGCTGTTTTTT.

The CDR3 loop is CASSLQGAAEQFF. As DNA, the CDR3 is TGTGCCAGTAGTCTACAGGGGGCGGCTGAGCAGTTCTTC. V is TRBV19 and J is TRBJ2-1; TRBD1 matches at 9 bases. The CDR3 is 13 residues long. V lost 5 bases to trimming and J lost 9 bases; unmatched junction nucleotides: 5. Germline V gives CDR1 LNHDA, CDR2 SQIVND (reference sequence).

The chain recombines TRBV10-3 with TRBJ1-1; TRBD1 matches at 8 bases. Germline V lookup: CDR1 ENHRY, CDR2 SYGVKD. The CDR3 consists of 13 residues. V lost 6 bases and J lost 4; bases outside the gene matches: 4. The CDR3 sequence: CAISAGGVTEAFF. The CDR3 DNA sequence: TGTGCCATCAGCGCAGGGGGCGTCACTGAAGCTTTCTTT.

The rearrangement links TRBV5-1 to TRBJ2-5, with 8 bases lining up with TRBD2. The germline V gene encodes CDR1 SGHRS and CDR2 YFSETQ. CDR3 size: 13 residues. J lost 4 bases, V lost 8 bases, and 7 bases had no gene match. The chain's CDR3 is CASSLAEIETQYF. The CDR3 region has the DNA TGCGCCAGTTCACTAGCGGAAATAGAGACCCAGTACTTC.

The V and J genes are TRBV7-3 and TRBJ2-3; 7 bases are shared with TRBD2. J lost 5 bases, V lost 5 bases, and 10 bases had no gene match. Germline V gene lookup returns CDR1 SGHTA and CDR2 FQGTGA. The CDR3 runs 15 residues. Here the CDR3 DNA reads TGTGCCAGCAGCCCCGGAGGAGCGGGAAAAGATACGCAGTATTTT. Protein sequence: CASSPGGAGKDTQYF.

The CDR3 reads CATSRNTGTGEVYTF. CDR3 nucleotides: TGTGCCACCAGCAGAAATACCGGGACAGGGGAGGTCTACACCTTC. The chain uses TRBV15 and TRBJ1-2, with TRBD1 matching over 10 bases. Germline CDR1 and CDR2: LNHNV and YYDKDF (reference sequence). The CDR3 has 15 amino acids. V was clipped by 2 bases and J by 10 bases; unmatched bases: 10.

There are a few counts of this clone. The rearrangement joins TRBV7-9 to TRBJ2-1; 12 bases are shared with TRBD2. V gave up 5 bases and J gave up 8 bases; unmatched junction bases: 16. The CDR3 runs 18 residues. CDR1 and CDR2 (germline): SEHNR, FQNEAQ (reference sequence). The CDR3 here is CASSLPRRLAGVKDEQFF. For the CDR3, the DNA is TGTGCCAGCAGCCTCCCCCGCCGACTAGCGGGAGTTAAGGATGAGCAGTTCTTC.

This clone was detected only once. The chain carries TRBV9 and TRBJ1-1, with 10 positions matching TRBD1. The V segment lost 1 base and the J segment 6 bases; nucleotides outside the gene matches: 6. Germline CDR1 and CDR2: SGDLS and YYNGEE. CDR3 length: 15 amino acids. Here the CDR3 DNA reads TGTGCCAGCAGCGTACAGACAGGGGGCTTCTCTGAAGCTTTCTTT. Its translation is CASSVQTGGFSEAFF.

CDR3 sequence: CASSPSVSYEQYF. The CDR3 nucleotides are TGTGCCAGCAGCCCGTCGGTGTCCTACGAGCAGTACTTC. J is TRBJ2-7 and V is TRBV7-6, with D unclear. V lost 5 bases and J lost 1, with 9 bases in between. From germline, CDR1 is SGHVS and CDR2 FNYEAQ. The CDR3 has 13 amino acids.

The V gene is TRBV19, the J gene TRBJ2-1; 11 nucleotides line up with TRBD2. The CDR3 spans 20 residues. V gave up 3 bases and J gave up 0 bases; unmatched junction bases: 13. Germline CDR1 and CDR2: LNHDA and SQIVND (reference sequence). The CDR3 DNA sequence: TGTGCCAGTAGTATCAAGGGGAGTAGCGGGAGGGTGAGCTCCTACAATGAGCAGTTCTTC. It is translated as CASSIKGSSGRVSSYNEQFF.

The sample holds one count of this clone. J is TRBJ2-7 and V is TRBV30, with TRBD1 matching over 7 bases. Germline V gives CDR1 GTSNPN, CDR2 SVGIG (reference sequence). This CDR3 spans 13 amino acids. Trimming at V came to 3 bases and at J to 7 bases, leaving 9 bases not matched to a gene. The DNA for the CDR3 is TGTGCCTGGAGCATAGACAGGGTTGGTGAGCAGTACTTC. It codes for CAWSIDRVGEQYF.

V is TRBV12-3 or TRBV12-4 and J is TRBJ2-3; D remains unclear. V lost 4 bases and J 6 bases, leaving 11 bases between the germline ends. The CDR3 runs 13 residues. CDR3 nucleotides: TGTGCCAGCAGTTCATATCCCGCGGATACGCAGTATTTT. This encodes CASSSYPADTQYF.

V and J are TRBV30 and TRBJ1-2; 8 bases line up with TRBD1. The CDR3 has 13 amino acids. Germline trimming cut 0 bases from V and 8 bases from J; bases unmatched to any gene: 5. The germline V gene encodes CDR1 GTSNPN and CDR2 SVGIG (reference sequence). The CDR3 here is CAWSVVQGDGYTF. The CDR3 DNA sequence: TGTGCCTGGAGTGTTGTACAGGGGGACGGCTACACCTTC.

The J gene is TRBJ2-1, the V gene TRBV28; D gene uncertain. Germline CDR1 is MDHEN and CDR2 is SYDVKM. Trimming stripped 3 bases from V and 6 bases from J, with 3 bases between. This CDR3 region has 11 residues. Here the CDR3 reads CASSFLNEQFF. The DNA of the CDR3 is TGTGCCAGCAGTTTCCTCAATGAGCAGTTCTTC.

This sequence joins TRBV28 and TRBJ1-5; TRBD1 might be the D (5 bases). The CDR3 has 16 residues. V shed 3 bases and J shed 0 bases, with 12 bases lying between them. Germline CDR1 is MDHEN and CDR2 is SYDVKM. The CDR3 spells CASSFQGGFSNQPQHF. For the CDR3, the DNA is TGTGCCAGCAGTTTCCAGGGTGGGTTTAGCAATCAGCCCCAGCATTTT.